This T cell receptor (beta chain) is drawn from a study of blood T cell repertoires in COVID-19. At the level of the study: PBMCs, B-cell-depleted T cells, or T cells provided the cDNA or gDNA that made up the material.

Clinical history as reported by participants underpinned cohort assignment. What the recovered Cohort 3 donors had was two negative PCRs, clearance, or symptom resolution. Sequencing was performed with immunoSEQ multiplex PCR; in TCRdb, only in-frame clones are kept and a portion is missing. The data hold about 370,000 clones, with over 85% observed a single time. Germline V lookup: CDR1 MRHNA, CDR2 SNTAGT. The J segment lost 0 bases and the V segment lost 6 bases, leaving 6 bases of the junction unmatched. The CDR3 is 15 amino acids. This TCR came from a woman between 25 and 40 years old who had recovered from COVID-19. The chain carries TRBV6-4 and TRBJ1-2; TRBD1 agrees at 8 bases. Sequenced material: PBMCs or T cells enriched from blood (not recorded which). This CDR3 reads CASRATGGSNYGYTF. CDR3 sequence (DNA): TGTGCCAGCAGAGCAACAGGGGGGTCTAACTATGGCTACACCTTC.